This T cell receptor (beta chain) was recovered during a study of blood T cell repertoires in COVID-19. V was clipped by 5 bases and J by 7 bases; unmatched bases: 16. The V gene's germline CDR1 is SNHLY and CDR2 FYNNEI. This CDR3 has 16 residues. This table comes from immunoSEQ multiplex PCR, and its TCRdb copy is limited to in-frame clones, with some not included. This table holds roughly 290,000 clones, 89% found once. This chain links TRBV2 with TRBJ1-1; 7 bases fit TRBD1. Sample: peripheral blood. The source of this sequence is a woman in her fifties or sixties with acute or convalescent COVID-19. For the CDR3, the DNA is TGTGCCAGCAGTAATCTTCGGGACAGACTAAAAGGTGAAGCTTTCTTT. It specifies CASSNLRDRLKGEAFF.